Below, 28 T cell receptor beta chains from the same sample are listed, as sequenced in a study of T cells in localized non-small cell lung cancer. TCRdb keeps only in-frame clones here, not all; method: immunoSEQ multiplex PCR. The sample carries approximately 57,000 clones, roughly 85% recorded once. The input for sequencing was peripheral blood, taken before any cancer treatment. The receptors shown here come from a woman aged 35 to 70 with stage I lung adenocarcinoma.

V gene TRBV6-6 combines with J gene TRBJ1-1, with 10 bases matching TRBD1. This CDR3 is 14 amino acids long. Germline-derived CDR1 and CDR2 are MNHNY and SVGAGI (reference sequence). J gave up 5 bases and V 2 bases, and 2 bases lay outside the gene matches. The CDR3 DNA follows: TGTGCCAGCAGTTACGGACAGGGGGTAACTGAAGCTTTCTTT. Translated, it gives CASSYGQGVTEAFF.

The V gene is TRBV7-9, the J gene TRBJ1-4, with TRBD1 as a possible D gene (6 bases). The CDR3 sequence is 14 residues long. Germline CDR1 is SEHNR and CDR2 is FQNEAQ (reference sequence). With 5 bases removed from V and 8 bases from J, the gap between germline ends came to 15 bases. The DNA of the CDR3 is TGTGCCAGCAGCCCGACAGGAGTAAGGGAAAAACTGTTTTTT. This codes for CASSPTGVREKLFF.

Only one count was recorded for this clone. The chain employs TRBV5-1 and TRBJ1-1; no clear D. Germline assignment: CDR1 SGHRS and CDR2 YFSETQ. Deletions cut 2 bases from V and 0 bases from J, with 5 bases between. The CDR3 runs to 13 residues. The CDR3 DNA sequence: TGCGCCAGCAGCTTAAGTATGAACACTGAAGCTTTCTTT. Residues: CASSLSMNTEAFF. The variable domain in full, with the rest retrieved from reference TRBV5-1 and TRBJ1-1, is KAGVTQTPRYLIKTRGQQVTLSCSPISGHRSVSWYQQTPGQGLQFLFEYFSETQRNKGNFPGRFSGRQFSNSRSEMNVSTLELGDSALYLCASSLSMNTEAFFGQGTRLTVV.

The chain links TRBV11-3 to TRBJ2-1; tentatively, D is TRBD1 (5 bases). There are 13 residues in the CDR3. Germline V CDR1 and CDR2: SGHNT, YENEEA. V was trimmed by 2 bases and J by 12 bases, leaving 14 bases between them. CDR3 in DNA: TGTGCCAGCAGCTTAACAACCAGGGATGGGCAGTTCTTC. It yields the protein CASSLTTRDGQFF. The variable domain in full, completed from reference TRBV11-3 and TRBJ2-1, reads EAGVVQSPRYKIIEKKQPVAFWCNPISGHNTLYWYLQNLGQGPELLIRYENEEAVDDSQLPKDRFSAERLKGVDSTLKIQPAELGDSAVYLCASSLTTRDGQFFGPGTRLTVL.

The V call is TRBV5-1, the J call TRBJ1-2; TRBD1 matches 7 bases. The CDR3 totals 13 residues. V lost 0 bases and J lost 6; bases outside the gene matches: 2. CDR1 SGHRS and CDR2 YFSETQ come from the germline V gene. CDR3 in DNA: TGCGCCAGCAGCTTGGAGGGGGCGCATGGCTACACCTTC. Translation gives CASSLEGAHGYTF. The entire variable domain, with the rest obtained from reference TRBV5-1 and TRBJ1-2, is as follows: KAGVTQTPRYLIKTRGQQVTLSCSPISGHRSVSWYQQTPGQGLQFLFEYFSETQRNKGNFPGRFSGRQFSNSRSEMNVSTLELGDSALYLCASSLEGAHGYTFGSGTRLTVV.

The J gene is TRBJ1-1, the V gene TRBV19, with D possibly TRBD1 on 6 matching bases. The CDR3 spans 13 residues. Trimming took 4 bases from V and 8 from J, leaving 14 bases between them. The germline CDR1 and CDR2 sequences are LNHDA and SQIVND (reference sequence). CDR3 region: CASSTTRQAEAFF. The DNA for the CDR3 is TGTGCCAGTAGTACTACTCGACAGGCGGAAGCTTTCTTT. Based on the CDR3 plus reference TRBV19 and TRBJ1-1, the full variable domain is DGGITQSPKYLFRKEGQNVTLSCEQNLNHDAMYWYRQDPGQGLRLIYYSQIVNDFQKGDIAEGYSVSREKKESFPLTVTSAQKNPTAFYLCASSTTRQAEAFFGQGTRLTVV.

The V gene is TRBV5-1, the J gene TRBJ2-1; 8 bases map to TRBD2. Germline CDR1 reads SGHRS; CDR2 reads YFSETQ. V lost 1 base, J lost 0 bases, and 3 bases stayed unmatched. This CDR3 region has 16 residues. The CDR3 DNA is TGCGCCAGCAGCTTGATAGCGGGGAGCTCCTACAATGAGCAGTTCTTC. The encoded protein is CASSLIAGSSYNEQFF. Together with reference TRBV5-1 and TRBJ2-1, the CDR3 gives the full variable domain: KAGVTQTPRYLIKTRGQQVTLSCSPISGHRSVSWYQQTPGQGLQFLFEYFSETQRNKGNFPGRFSGRQFSNSRSEMNVSTLELGDSALYLCASSLIAGSSYNEQFFGPGTRLTVL.

The rearrangement links TRBV30 to TRBJ2-7; 8 nucleotides agree with TRBD2. Trimming removed 2 bases from V and 2 bases from J; junction bases left unmatched: 8. The CDR3 runs to 15 residues. Germline V gives CDR1 GTSNPN, CDR2 SVGIG (reference sequence). The CDR3 sequence is CAWSPSNGGAYEQYF. CDR3 nucleotide sequence: TGTGCCTGGAGTCCCTCCAACGGGGGGGCCTACGAGCAGTACTTC.

This clone turned up a few times. V is TRBV29-1 and J is TRBJ2-5; 7 bases line up with TRBD1. This CDR3 has 13 residues. V was pared by 7 bases and J by 2 bases, with 7 bases of the junction left unmatched. Per germline, CDR1 SQVTM and CDR2 ANQGSEA. The CDR3 is CSARTGWQETQYF. In DNA form, the CDR3 reads TGCAGCGCTAGGACAGGATGGCAAGAGACCCAGTACTTC.

The V gene is TRBV6-1, the J gene TRBJ1-4; D gene ambiguous. The CDR3 length is 15 residues. V was pared by 4 bases and J by 0 bases, with 9 bases between. Looked up from germline, CDR1 is MNHNS and CDR2 is SASEGT. The CDR3 protein is CASSALGATNEKLFF. CDR3 sequence (DNA): TGTGCCAGCAGTGCGTTGGGTGCAACTAATGAAAAACTGTTTTTT.

This chain connects TRBV29-1 to TRBJ1-4, with D possibly TRBD1 on 5 matching bases. CDR3 length: 14 amino acids. In germline, CDR1 is SQVTM, CDR2 ANQGSEA. CDR3 sequence reads: CTITQGPTNEKLFF. For the CDR3, the DNA is TGCACCATTACCCAGGGACCAACTAATGAAAAACTGTTTTTT.

The chain is built from TRBV6-6 and TRBJ2-1; weak D call: TRBD2 (6 bases). Germline V gene data show CDR1 as MNHNY and CDR2 as SVGAGI (reference sequence). Trimming removed 4 bases at V and 10 bases at J, with 8 bases between. The CDR3 runs to 11 residues. The CDR3 spells CASSFAGEQFF. CDR3 bases: TGTGCCAGCAGTTTTGCGGGGGAGCAGTTCTTC.

This chain links TRBV6-5 with TRBJ1-1; D is unclear. This CDR3 spans 12 amino acids. Per germline, CDR1 MNHEY and CDR2 SVGAGI. The V end lost 2 bases, the J end lost 4 bases, and 5 bases lay between the germline ends. The CDR3 reads CASSYGRTEAFF. The CDR3 nucleotides are TGTGCCAGCAGTTACGGGCGCACTGAAGCTTTCTTT.

The chain links TRBV27 to TRBJ1-5, with 9 bases that match TRBD1. With V trimmed by 5 bases and J by 5 bases, 10 bases remained unmatched. The CDR3 totals 16 residues. In germline, CDR1 is MNHEY, CDR2 SMNVEV (reference sequence). The CDR3 DNA is TGTGCCAGCAGTAATACAGGGGGCAGGTTGGATCAGCCCCAGCATTTT. Its protein product is CASSNTGGRLDQPQHF.

The chain uses TRBV11-2 and TRBJ2-1, with 12 bases lining up with TRBD2. The germline CDR1 and CDR2 sequences are SGHAT and FQNNGV. This CDR3 contains 15 residues. V lost 2 bases to trimming and J lost 6 bases; unmatched junction nucleotides: 2. The CDR3 protein is CASSLLAGGPNEQFF. In DNA form, the CDR3 reads TGTGCCAGCAGCTTACTAGCGGGGGGGCCCAATGAGCAGTTCTTC.

The chain carries TRBV14 and TRBJ2-5, with D maybe TRBD2 (5 bases). This CDR3 is 16 amino acids long. With 1 base removed from V and 0 bases from J, the gap between germline ends came to 12 bases. Germline values: CDR1 SGHDN, CDR2 FVKESK. CDR3 amino acids: CASSQGLLNYQETQYF. The CDR3 DNA follows: TGTGCCAGCAGCCAAGGACTATTGAACTACCAAGAGACCCAGTACTTC.

The chain links TRBV6-1 to TRBJ2-7, with no clear D. The CDR3 is made up of 13 amino acids. Germline CDR1 is MNHNS and CDR2 is SASEGT. V lost 6 bases and J 2 bases, leaving 11 bases between the germline ends. The CDR3 region is CASSALAAYEQYF. The CDR3 DNA sequence: TGTGCCAGCAGCGCGCTCGCAGCCTACGAGCAGTACTTC.

V gene TRBV27 combines with J gene TRBJ1-6, with 9 nucleotides matching TRBD1. The CDR3 length is 14 residues. Looked up from germline, CDR1 is MNHEY and CDR2 is SMNVEV (reference sequence). Trimming removed 3 bases from V and 9 bases from J; junction bases left unmatched: 3. For the CDR3, the DNA is TGTGCCAGCAGTTTCACAGGGGGCTTTTCACCCCTCCACTTT. This translates into CASSFTGGFSPLHF.

This sequence joins TRBV18 and TRBJ2-2, with 7 bases identical to TRBD2. The trim removed 4 bases at V and 4 bases at J, leaving 6 bases unmatched. Germline CDR1 and CDR2: KGHSH and LQKENI. The CDR3 runs 15 residues. CDR3 DNA: TGTGCCAGCTCACGACGGGGGGATTCCACCGGGGAGCTGTTTTTT. The encoded protein is CASSRRGDSTGELFF.

This rearrangement joins TRBV2 to TRBJ1-2, with D unresolved. Trimming removed 0 bases from V and 0 bases from J, with 14 bases in between. CDR3 length equals 17 residues. Per germline, CDR1 SNHLY and CDR2 FYNNEI. CDR3 sequence (DNA): TGTGCCAGCAGTGAAGCGCGGCAGGTGGGAGCTAACTATGGCTACACCTTC. Translated, it gives CASSEARQVGANYGYTF. The variable domain in full, with the rest retrieved from reference TRBV2 and TRBJ1-2, is EPEVTQTPSHQVTQMGQEVILRCVPISNHLYFYWYRQILGQKVEFLVSFYNNEISEKSEIFDDQFSVERPDGSNFTLKIRSTKLEDSAMYFCASSEARQVGANYGYTFGSGTRLTVV.

This chain joins TRBV15 and TRBJ1-3; TRBD1 matches 8 bases. V shed 5 bases and J 4 bases; nucleotides not matched to a gene: 7. CDR3 length equals 15 residues. Germline CDR1 LNHNV, CDR2 YYDKDF (reference sequence). CDR3 coding DNA: TGTGCCACCAGCGGAATCAGGGGGCCAGGAAACACCATATATTTT. Translating gives CATSGIRGPGNTIYF.

This clone has a single count. The chain links TRBV5-1 to TRBJ1-2; 8 bases agree with TRBD1. The junction had 7 bases not matched to a gene; V was cut back by 4 bases and J by 2 bases. Germline CDR1 reads SGHRS; CDR2 reads YFSETQ. This CDR3 has 15 residues. The CDR3 DNA reads TGCGCCAGCAGCCCCAGGACAGGGTTGAACTATGGCTACACCTTC. Its translation is CASSPRTGLNYGYTF.

The chain is built from TRBV11-2 and TRBJ2-2, with 10 nucleotides matching TRBD1. CDR1 is SGHAT and CDR2 is FQNNGV in the germline V gene. The CDR3 has 15 amino acids. The J segment lost 6 bases and the V segment lost 7 bases, leaving 8 bases of the junction unmatched. CDR3 sequence: CASNQGQGGSGELFF. The CDR3 DNA reads as TGTGCCAGCAACCAAGGACAGGGGGGATCCGGGGAGCTGTTTTTT.

The gene calls are TRBV5-6 and TRBJ2-4, with 7 bases that match TRBD1. CDR3 size: 16 residues. The germline V gene has CDR1 SGHDT and CDR2 YYEEEE. Trimming at V came to 4 bases and at J to 0 bases, leaving 7 bases not matched to a gene. The CDR3 region is CASSPTGRVAKNIQYF. CDR3 sequence (DNA): TGTGCCAGCAGCCCGACAGGGAGAGTAGCCAAAAACATTCAGTACTTC.

The chain recombines TRBV10-3 with TRBJ2-3; 13 bases align to TRBD2. CDR1 and CDR2 (germline): ENHRY, SYGVKD. Germline trimming cut 5 bases from V and 3 bases from J; bases unmatched to any gene: 14. This CDR3 contains 19 residues. Written as DNA, the CDR3 is TGTGCCATCAGTCCAGTCCGTACTAGCGGGGGGGCCCCAACAGATACGCAGTATTTT. Residues: CAISPVRTSGGAPTDTQYF.

This rearrangement joins TRBV19 to TRBJ2-6, with TRBD2 as a possible D gene (6 bases). CDR3 length equals 17 residues. V dropped 3 bases and J dropped 0 bases, with 12 bases sitting between them. Germline V CDR1 and CDR2: LNHDA, SQIVND (reference sequence). The chain's CDR3 is CASSIGGLISGANVLTF. CDR3 sequence (DNA): TGTGCCAGTAGTATCGGAGGGCTGATCTCTGGGGCCAACGTCCTGACTTTC.

The chain has TRBV19 and TRBJ1-4; D gene unclear. The germline V gene has CDR1 LNHDA and CDR2 SQIVND (reference sequence). The CDR3 has 13 residues. Trimming cost V 7 bases and J 4 bases, with 10 bases left between them. CDR3 sequence reads: CASKTNFNEKLFF. The CDR3 region has the DNA TGTGCCAGTAAGACGAACTTTAATGAAAAACTGTTTTTT.

This clone was detected only a few times. The chain joins TRBV2 to TRBJ2-7; D is perhaps TRBD1 (6 bases). The germline CDR1 and CDR2 sequences are SNHLY and FYNNEI. The CDR3 is 13 amino acids. Trimming shortened V by 8 bases and J by 3 bases, and 14 bases separated the two germline ends. The CDR3 here is CASYPGQSYEQYF. CDR3 nucleotides: TGTGCCAGCTATCCCGGACAGAGCTACGAGCAGTACTTC.